The source of this T cell receptor (beta chain) is a study of cytomegalovirus exposure and HLA in healthy donors. Study findings and constraints: Among TCR beta chains, those listed as cytomegalovirus-associated numbered more than 150.

Primers: 60 Vbeta forward and 13 Jbeta reverse. Clones were sequenced by immunoSEQ multiplex PCR, and TCRdb holds only the in-frame ones, with some missing. This table holds 95,000 to 110,000 clones, 74% found once. This clone is a singleton in its sample. Its matching antigen is unknown. The sequenced material came from PBMCs. The sequence came from a middle-aged woman in good health and CMV-seropositive.

The CDR3 DNA reads as TGTGCCAGCAGCTTAGAATCTTGGCAGGAGACCCAGTACTTC. As protein: CASSLESWQETQYF. The J gene is TRBJ2-5, the V gene TRBV7-2; no definite D call. V lost 1 base, J lost 5 bases, and 11 bases lay in between. In germline, CDR1 is SGHTA, CDR2 FQGNSA. This CDR3 region has 14 residues.